This T cell receptor beta chain was retrieved from a study of T-cell reconstitution after alpha-beta-depleted transplantation in children. CDR1 is SGDLS and CDR2 is YYNGEE in the germline V gene. The CDR3 runs to 17 residues. The junction had 13 bases not matched to a gene; V was cut back by 3 bases and J by 8 bases. The library targeted TCRbeta and was prepared with unique molecular identifiers. Using its own MiXCR run on the PCR reads, TCRdb lists one record per CDR3 protein. Counted here are about 540,000 distinct CDR3 sequences, approximately 20% occurring once; the ten biggest clones make up 3.3%.

The receptor comes from a human donor who donated a stem cell graft to a child with acute lymphoblastic leukemia. This sample comprised PBMCs from the stem cell graft donor, obtained from the stem cell graft. The rearrangement links TRBV9 to TRBJ2-3, with 12 bases aligning to TRBD2. CDR3 sequence: CASSGPTSGSLRATQYF. CDR3 bases: TGTGCCAGCAGCGGTCCGACTAGCGGGAGCCTGCGAGCTACGCAGTATTTT.